The 20 T cell receptor beta chains below all came from one sample that was sequenced in a study of identical twins listed by TCRdb under 2016. Library generation was performed with 5' RACE. Sequencing took place on an Illumina HiSeq 2000. The public reads were reprocessed in TCRdb via fastp at Q25 and MiXCR, keeping in-frame beta chains. Each entry is one CDR3 protein sequence, shown with its most common DNA and genes. This sample comprises approximately 20,000 distinct CDR3 sequences, 69% of them detected only once. The ten top clones hold 5.5% to 7.5% of the sample. Sequencing was performed on memory (CD45RO+) T cells sorted from blood. The cell subset or site label on this specimen signifies: CD45RO+ enriched T cells. These receptors originate from a woman between 18 and 29 years old in good health. This table probably holds off-target reads from a library built for another chain.

This clonotype was picked up a small number of times. The rearrangement joins TRBV6-2 or TRBV6-3 to TRBJ2-1; 8 bases align to TRBD2. The CDR3 has 14 residues. Germline values: CDR1 MNHEY, CDR2 SVGEGT. V shed 8 bases and J 2 bases; nucleotides not matched to a gene: 5. CDR3 in DNA: TGTGCCAGCGGGCGGGGGGCCGCCTACAATGAGCAGTTCTTC. Translated, it gives CASGRGAAYNEQFF.

The genes are TRBV4-3 and TRBJ2-1, with 10 positions matching TRBD2. V was pared by 1 base and J by 9 bases, with 6 bases of the junction left unmatched. This CDR3 contains 15 residues. The germline gives CDR1 LGHNA, CDR2 YSLEER. CDR3 sequence: CASSQVSGRAIEQFF. CDR3 nucleotides: TGCGCCAGCAGCCAAGTCAGCGGGAGGGCCATTGAGCAGTTCTTC.

The rearrangement uses TRBV20-1 and TRBJ2-2, with D maybe TRBD2 (5 bases). The V gene lost 6 bases and the J gene lost 4 bases, with 9 bases spanning the gap. Germline V gene lookup returns CDR1 DFQATT and CDR2 SNEGSKA (reference sequence). There are 12 residues in the CDR3. For the CDR3, the DNA is TGCAGTGCAACGGACTTCACCGGGGAGCTGTTTTTT. Its translation is CSATDFTGELFF.

The chain has TRBV7-3 and TRBJ2-3, with D possibly matching TRBD2 (5 bases). The CDR3 extends over 16 amino acids. Germline CDR1 SGHTA, CDR2 FQGTGA. V lost 3 bases and J lost 0, with 13 bases in between. CDR3 amino acids: CASSFGNFASTDTQYF. Written as DNA, the CDR3 is TGTGCCAGCAGCTTCGGGAACTTCGCTAGCACAGATACGCAGTATTTT.

The rearrangement uses TRBV6-2 or TRBV6-3 and TRBJ2-3; D remains unclear. The CDR3 consists of 13 residues. The germline V and J ends were trimmed by 2 bases and 6 bases, with 9 bases remaining between them. Germline V gene sequence: CDR1 MNHEY, CDR2 SVGEGT. The CDR3 DNA sequence: TGTGCCAGCAGTTACCTCCTAGGGGATACGCAGTATTTT. Protein: CASSYLLGDTQYF.

This clonotype was seen a few times. The chain combines TRBV7-2 with TRBJ2-3; TRBD2 aligns across 10 bases. The CDR3 is made up of 16 amino acids. Germline CDR1 SGHTA, CDR2 FQGNSA. V dropped 3 bases and J dropped 6; count of bases not matched to a gene: 9. DNA for the CDR3: TGTGCCAGCAGCTTCCTATCTAGCGGGAGAGCGGATACGCAGTATTTT. It translates to CASSFLSSGRADTQYF.

The chain combines TRBV27 with TRBJ2-1, with 7 positions matching TRBD1. After removal of 6 bases from V and 4 bases from J, the junction contained 9 bases not matched to a gene. The V gene's germline CDR1 is MNHEY and CDR2 SMNVEV (reference sequence). The CDR3 loop spans 15 amino acids. Here the CDR3 reads CASSLPGQLYNEQFF. The CDR3 DNA sequence: TGTGCCAGCAGCCTTCCGGGACAGCTATACAATGAGCAGTTCTTC.

The V gene is TRBV6-1, the J gene TRBJ2-7, with 10 positions matching TRBD1. This CDR3 comprises 14 residues. CDR1 is MNHNS and CDR2 is SASEGT in the germline V gene. The CDR3 nucleotides read TGTGCTACCACACCGGGACAGGGGCCCTACGAGCAGTACTTC. Protein product: CATTPGQGPYEQYF.

This clonotype was seen a few times. The gene calls are TRBV11-2 and TRBJ2-5, with TRBD1 identical over 8 bases. J gave up 2 bases and V 5 bases, and 10 bases lay outside the gene matches. There are 16 residues in the CDR3. The germline gives CDR1 SGHAT, CDR2 FQNNGV. This chain's CDR3 is CASSQGRGPGQETQYF. The CDR3 DNA sequence: TGTGCCAGCAGCCAAGGCAGGGGGCCTGGGCAAGAGACCCAGTACTTC.

The chain recombines TRBV27 with TRBJ1-2; no firm D call. This CDR3 is 14 amino acids long. V shed 0 bases and J shed 4 bases, with 9 bases lying between them. CDR1 MNHEY and CDR2 SMNVEV come from the germline V gene (reference sequence). CDR3 sequence: CASSLSMNSYGYTF. CDR3 nucleotides: TGTGCCAGCAGTTTATCTATGAATAGCTATGGCTACACCTTC.

The V and J genes are TRBV7-3 and TRBJ2-7; D might be TRBD2 (5 bases). V was shortened by 2 bases and J by 2 bases, with 7 bases between the two germline ends. Germline values: CDR1 SGHTA, CDR2 FQGTGA. The CDR3 length is 13 residues. DNA for the CDR3: TGTGCCAGCAGCTTAGGAGGAACCTACGAGCAGTACTTC. This translates into CASSLGGTYEQYF. The complete variable domain, with remaining parts taken from reference TRBV7-3 and TRBJ2-7, reads GAGVSQTPSNKVTEKGKYVELRCDPISGHTALYWYRQSLGQGPEFLIYFQGTGAADDSGLPNDRFFAVRPEGSVSTLKIQRTERGDSAVYLCASSLGGTYEQYFGPGTRLTVT.

V is TRBV20-1 and J is TRBJ2-5; weak D call: TRBD1 (6 bases). Per the germline V gene, CDR1 is DFQATT and CDR2 is SNEGSKA (reference sequence). V lost 1 base and J 4 bases, leaving 10 bases between the germline ends. This CDR3 spans 13 amino acids. The CDR3 region has the DNA TGCAGTGCTAGAGGAACAGGGAGAGAGACCCAGTACTTC. It specifies CSARGTGRETQYF.

The chain recombines TRBV12-3 or TRBV12-4 with TRBJ1-4, with D possibly being TRBD1 (6 bases). This CDR3 spans 14 amino acids. Trimming shortened V by 6 bases and J by 6 bases, and 14 bases separated the two germline ends. In nucleotides, the CDR3 is TGTGCCAGCAGCTACCAGGGGCAGGATGAAAAACTGTTTTTT. Amino acid sequence: CASSYQGQDEKLFF.

This clonotype was detected only a few times. The gene calls are TRBV27 and TRBJ2-4; D might be TRBD2 (6 bases). V was pared by 5 bases and J by 10 bases, with 30 bases between. Germline values: CDR1 MNHEY, CDR2 SMNVEV (reference sequence). The CDR3 has 18 amino acids. CDR3 sequence reads: CASSARSGPTTKGGIQYF. CDR3 sequence (DNA): TGTGCCAGCAGTGCGCGATCGGGACCGACGACCAAGGGAGGAATTCAGTACTTC.

This clonotype was detected only a few times. The CDR3 DNA reads TGTGCCAGCAGCCCCCTGGACAGTTATGGCTACACCTTC. Residues: CASSPLDSYGYTF. The genes are TRBV3-1 and TRBJ1-2; tentative D call: TRBD1 (6 bases). Deletions cut 4 bases from V and 5 bases from J, with 11 bases between. Germline CDR1 LGHDT, CDR2 YNNKEL (reference sequence). This CDR3 region has 13 residues.

This clonotype was picked up a small number of times. The V and J genes are TRBV10-3 and TRBJ1-5; 7 bases line up with TRBD1. V dropped 4 bases and J dropped 5; count of bases not matched to a gene: 5. Germline loops: CDR1 ENHRY, CDR2 SYGVKD. The CDR3 contains 14 residues. The CDR3 reads CAISGAGGDQPQHF. Written as DNA, the CDR3 is TGTGCCATCAGTGGGGCAGGGGGGGATCAGCCCCAGCATTTT.

The chain is built from TRBV11-2 and TRBJ2-5, with TRBD1 as a possible D gene (5 bases). CDR1 and CDR2 from the germline V gene are SGHAT and FQNNGV. V was pared by 2 bases and J by 2 bases, with 12 bases between. This CDR3 is 15 amino acids long. The CDR3 DNA reads as TGTGCCAGCAGCTTATCACCAGGGCCGCAAGAGACCCAGTACTTC. Amino acids: CASSLSPGPQETQYF.

This rearrangement joins TRBV6-6 to TRBJ2-3; 8 nucleotides align to TRBD1. The junction had 8 bases not matched to a gene; V was cut back by 6 bases and J by 3 bases. Germline V gives CDR1 MNHNY, CDR2 SVGAGI (reference sequence). This CDR3 spans 15 amino acids. CDR3: CASRKTGEYTDTQYF. CDR3 nucleotide sequence: TGTGCCAGCAGGAAGACAGGGGAGTATACAGATACGCAGTATTTT.

The V and J genes are TRBV6-5 and TRBJ2-5; 7 nucleotides agree with TRBD1. Trimming cost V 2 bases and J 3 bases; bases outside gene matches: 9. Germline CDR1 reads MNHEY; CDR2 reads SVGAGI. CDR3 length equals 16 residues. The CDR3 DNA is TGTGCCAGCAGTTACACCGGACAGGTTATCAAAGAGACCCAGTACTTC. Amino acid sequence: CASSYTGQVIKETQYF.

The chain employs TRBV20-1 and TRBJ2-3; 9 bases fit TRBD2. V lost 3 bases to trimming and J lost 2 bases; unmatched junction nucleotides: 3. From germline, CDR1 is DFQATT and CDR2 SNEGSKA (reference sequence). The length of the CDR3 is 14 residues. The CDR3 sequence: CSASLAGTTDTQYF. CDR3 DNA: TGCAGTGCTAGTCTAGCGGGGACCACAGATACGCAGTATTTT.